The next 11 T cell receptor beta chains were all read from a single sample in a study of blood T cell repertoires in COVID-19 (dated by TCRdb to 2020 to 2022). Libraries were constructed by the immunoSEQ multiplex PCR assay. TCRdb took over this immuneACCESS table, retaining in-frame rearrangements with V and J assigned. Such tables are incomplete; in checked studies, under half of the missing clones stem from an unresolved V gene, and the remainder is unexplained. The sample table contains about 71,000 clones; only one count was recorded for 90% of them. Less than 0.8% of the sample is held by the ten biggest clonotypes. Sequenced input: peripheral blood. The receptors were sampled from a woman aged 80 or older with acute or convalescent COVID-19.

This chain joins TRBV3-1 (or the pseudogene TRBV3-2) and TRBJ1-6; D is unresolved. Looked up from germline, CDR1 is LGHDT and CDR2 is YNNKEL (reference sequence). There are 14 residues in the CDR3. V was cut by 1 base and J by 9 bases, with 10 bases left in between. Written as DNA, the CDR3 is TGTGCCAGCAGCCAAGTTTCCGTCAGTTCACCCCTCCACTTT. Encoded protein: CASSQVSVSSPLHF.

The chain carries TRBV6-1 and TRBJ2-2; D is perhaps TRBD2 (5 bases). The CDR3 sequence is 15 residues long. Germline V gene data show CDR1 as MNHNS and CDR2 as SASEGT. The V and J ends lost 3 bases and 5 bases respectively, with 13 bases between them. The CDR3 region is CASSENLGGTGELFF. As DNA, the CDR3 is TGTGCCAGCAGTGAGAACCTAGGCGGGACCGGGGAGCTGTTTTTT.

The chain carries TRBV19 and TRBJ2-5, with 8 bases fitting TRBD1. The CDR3 runs to 14 residues. Trimming removed 3 bases from V and 4 bases from J; junction bases left unmatched: 4. Germline CDR1 LNHDA, CDR2 SQIVND (reference sequence). The CDR3 DNA follows: TGTGCCAGTAGTATTTCAGGGGGCTCAGAGACCCAGTACTTC. Its protein product is CASSISGGSETQYF.

This chain links TRBV20-1 with TRBJ2-3; D is uncertain. Germline-derived CDR1 and CDR2 are DFQATT and SNEGSKA (reference sequence). V was pared by 8 bases and J by 4 bases, with 10 bases between. The CDR3 is made up of 11 amino acids. This CDR3 is CSYRVADTQYF. The CDR3 DNA sequence: TGCAGTTATCGCGTCGCAGATACGCAGTATTTT.

V usage is TRBV7-3 and J usage is TRBJ2-7; TRBD2 agrees at 8 bases. This CDR3 is 18 amino acids long. Germline lookup yields CDR1 SGHTA and CDR2 FQGTGA. V lost 5 bases, J lost 6 bases, and 21 bases stayed unmatched. The DNA for the CDR3 is TGTGCCAGCAGCCCCCAGGGGCCTCAAGCGGGGGAGCTTTCCGAGCAGTACTTC. Translated: CASSPQGPQAGELSEQYF.

V usage is TRBV5-4 and J usage is TRBJ2-1; 7 nucleotides align to TRBD1. This CDR3 comprises 13 residues. V was pared by 4 bases and J by 4 bases, with 2 bases of the junction left unmatched. The germline gives CDR1 SGHNT, CDR2 YYREEE (reference sequence). Here the CDR3 DNA reads TGTGCCAGCAGCCTGGGACAGTACAATGAGCAGTTCTTC. The encoded protein is CASSLGQYNEQFF.

The genes are TRBV9 and TRBJ2-1; D may be TRBD2 (6 bases). This CDR3 contains 15 residues. Germline V lookup: CDR1 SGDLS, CDR2 YYNGEE. Deletions cut 6 bases from V and 6 bases from J, with 19 bases between. The CDR3 nucleotides read TGTGCCAGCACGAGGGAGGCCGGCCGGACCAATGAGCAGTTCTTC. As protein: CASTREAGRTNEQFF.

Concerning this clone itself: Other DNA sequences in this specimen translate into the identical CDR3. The chain combines TRBV12-3 or TRBV12-4 with TRBJ2-7; no clear D. V was pared by 4 bases and J by 3 bases, with 4 bases between. The CDR3 contains 11 residues. The CDR3 sequence is CASSSGYEQYF. CDR3 nucleotide sequence: TGTGCCAGCAGTTCGGGCTACGAGCAGTACTTC.

CDR3 DNA sequence: TGTGCCAGCAGACCGGGAGGGGTACGGGAGACCCAGTACTTC. Encoded protein: CASRPGGVRETQYF. V gene TRBV7-2 combines with J gene TRBJ2-5; 8 bases map to TRBD2. The CDR3 covers 14 residues. Germline trimming cut 6 bases from V and 5 bases from J; bases unmatched to any gene: 8. Germline assignment: CDR1 SGHTA and CDR2 FQGNSA.

J is TRBJ2-5 and V is TRBV3-1 (or the pseudogene TRBV3-2), with TRBD2 matching 11 bases. V trimming: 4 bases; J trimming: 7 bases; junction bases outside the gene matches: 8. This CDR3 region has 15 residues. CDR1 LGHDT and CDR2 YNNKEL come from the germline V gene (reference sequence). CDR3 protein: CASSPTSGSGGTQYF. CDR3 DNA sequence: TGTGCCAGCAGCCCAACTAGCGGGAGCGGAGGGACCCAGTACTTC.

The rearrangement uses TRBV25-1 and TRBJ2-7; a possible D gene is TRBD2 (5 bases). The V gene's germline CDR1 is MGHDK and CDR2 SYGVNS. V shed 5 bases and J shed 6 bases, with 8 bases lying between them. The CDR3 sequence is 11 residues long. CDR3: CASSLGVEQYF. CDR3 nucleotide sequence: TGTGCCAGCAGTCTCGGGGTCGAGCAGTACTTC.